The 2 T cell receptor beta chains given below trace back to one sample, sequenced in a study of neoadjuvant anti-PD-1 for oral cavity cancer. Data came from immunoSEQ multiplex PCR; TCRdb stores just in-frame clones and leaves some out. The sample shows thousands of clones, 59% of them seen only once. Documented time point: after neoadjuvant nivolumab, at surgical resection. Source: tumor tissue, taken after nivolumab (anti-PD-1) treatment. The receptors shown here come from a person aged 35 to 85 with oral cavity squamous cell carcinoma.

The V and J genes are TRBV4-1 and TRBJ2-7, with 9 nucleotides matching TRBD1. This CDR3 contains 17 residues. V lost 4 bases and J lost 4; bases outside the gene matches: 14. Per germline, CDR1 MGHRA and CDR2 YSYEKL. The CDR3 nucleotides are TGCGCCAGCAGCCTCCTTCCCCCCGGGGGACAGGGTTACGAGCAGTACTTC. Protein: CASSLLPPGGQGYEQYF.

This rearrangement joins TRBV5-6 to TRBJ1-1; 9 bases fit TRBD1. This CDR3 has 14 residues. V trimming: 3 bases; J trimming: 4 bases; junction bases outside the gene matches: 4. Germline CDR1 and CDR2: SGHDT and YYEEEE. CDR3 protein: CASSYRDRATEAFF. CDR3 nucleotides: TGTGCCAGCAGCTACCGGGACAGGGCCACTGAAGCTTTCTTT.